This TCR beta chain was found in a study of T cells expressing NK-cell markers. Study context: Seven of the eight sequenced donors were classified as HCMV-seropositive, and one was classified as seronegative.

For TCR beta, cDNA was produced by 5'RACE template switching with UMIs. TCRdb re-analyzed the 5' RACE reads; it lists each CDR3 protein once, without DNA. The clone table shows about 460,000 distinct CDR3 sequences, with the ten largest holding 1.4% to 1.5%. The germline V gene encodes CDR1 SGHRS and CDR2 YFSETQ. This CDR3 region has 15 residues. Study results and caveats: Dominant NKG2C+ clonotypes in about 6 donors made up about 1.0-7.0% of CD8+ T cells. These clonotypes, the leaders elsewhere, also led the CD3+CD56-NKG2C+ fraction in a handful of donors.

Regarding this clonotype: Its specificity is not known.

V is TRBV5-1 and J is TRBJ2-7; the D call of TRBD2 rests on TCRdb alone, since no DNA is present to check it. The source material was blood T cells: a sorted CD56 or NKG2C T cell subset, CD4+ or CD8+ T cells, or bulk PBMC T cells (not recorded which). The sequence was obtained from a woman aged 50 to 65 in good health. CDR3 sequence: CASSFGTANSYEQYF.